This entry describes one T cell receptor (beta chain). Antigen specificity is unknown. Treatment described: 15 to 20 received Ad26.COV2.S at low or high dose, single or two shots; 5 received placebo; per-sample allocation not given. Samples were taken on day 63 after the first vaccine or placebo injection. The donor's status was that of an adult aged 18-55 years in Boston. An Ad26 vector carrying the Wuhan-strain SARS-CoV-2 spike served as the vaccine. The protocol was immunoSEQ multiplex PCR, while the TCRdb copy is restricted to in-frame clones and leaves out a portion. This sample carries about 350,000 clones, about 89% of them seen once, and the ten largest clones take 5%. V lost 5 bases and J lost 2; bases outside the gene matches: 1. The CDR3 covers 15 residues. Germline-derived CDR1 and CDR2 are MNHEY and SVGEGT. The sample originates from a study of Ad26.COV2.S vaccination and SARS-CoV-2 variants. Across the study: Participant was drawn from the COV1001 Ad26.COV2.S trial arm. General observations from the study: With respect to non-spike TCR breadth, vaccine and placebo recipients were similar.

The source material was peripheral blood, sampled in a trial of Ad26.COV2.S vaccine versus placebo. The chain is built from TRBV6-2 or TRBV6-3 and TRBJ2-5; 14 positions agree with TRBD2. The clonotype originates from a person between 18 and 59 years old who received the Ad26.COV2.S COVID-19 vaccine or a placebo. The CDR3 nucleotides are TGTGCCAGCAGTCGACTAGCGGGGGGGCAAGAGACCCAGTACTTC. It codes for CASSRLAGGQETQYF.